The T cell receptor beta chain under discussion was sequenced for a study of blood T cell repertoires in COVID-19. Germline V gives CDR1 LNHNV, CDR2 YYDKDF (reference sequence). Between the trimmed V and J ends, which lost 1 base and 8 bases, there was a span of 14 bases. The CDR3 runs 14 residues. Original processing notes: Nucleated cell counts were estimated from reference gene primer amplification. TCRdb's copy holds only in-frame clones and misses some; the assay was immunoSEQ multiplex PCR. That table gives V, J and clone size, and the DNA gave D and trimming. The sample yields under 300,000 clones, roughly nine tenths seen once. Living in 24 US areas, the participants were between roughly 18 and 90 years of age. Allocation to cohorts depended on clinical history reported by the participants.

The rearrangement joins TRBV15 to TRBJ1-2; D gene unclear. The sample consisted of PBMCs or T cells enriched from blood (not recorded which). This clonotype was sampled from a woman aged 25 to 39 with acute COVID-19. CDR3: CATSRGSPSGGYTF. The CDR3 nucleotides read TGTGCCACCAGCAGAGGTAGCCCAAGTGGCGGCTACACCTTC.